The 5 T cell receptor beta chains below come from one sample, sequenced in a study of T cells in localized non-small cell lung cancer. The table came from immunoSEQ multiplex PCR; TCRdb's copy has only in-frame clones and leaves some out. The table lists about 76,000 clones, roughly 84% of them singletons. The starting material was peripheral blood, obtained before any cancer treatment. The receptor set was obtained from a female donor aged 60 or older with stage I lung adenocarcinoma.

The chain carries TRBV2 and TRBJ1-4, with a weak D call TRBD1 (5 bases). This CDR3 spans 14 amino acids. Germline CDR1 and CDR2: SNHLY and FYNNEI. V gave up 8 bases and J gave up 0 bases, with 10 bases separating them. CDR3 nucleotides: TGTGCCAGCCGGAGACAGTCAACTAATGAAAAACTGTTTTTT. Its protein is CASRRQSTNEKLFF.

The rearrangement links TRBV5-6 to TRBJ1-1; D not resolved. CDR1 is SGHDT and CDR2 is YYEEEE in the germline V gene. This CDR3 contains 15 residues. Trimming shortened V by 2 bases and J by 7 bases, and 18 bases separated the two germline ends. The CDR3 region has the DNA TGTGCCAGCAGCTTACTAGCTCGTCTAGGGTATGAAGCTTTCTTT. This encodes CASSLLARLGYEAFF. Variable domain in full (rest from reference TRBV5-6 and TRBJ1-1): DAGVTQSPTHLIKTRGQQVTLRCSPKSGHDTVSWYQQALGQGPQFIFQYYEEEERQRGNFPDRFSGHQFPNYSSELNVNALLLGDSALYLCASSLLARLGYEAFFGQGTRLTVV.

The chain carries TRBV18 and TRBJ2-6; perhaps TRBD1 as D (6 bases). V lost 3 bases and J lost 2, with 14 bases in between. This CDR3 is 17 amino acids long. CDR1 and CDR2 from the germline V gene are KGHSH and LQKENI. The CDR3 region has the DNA TGTGCCAGCTCACCCAATACAGGGATAACTGGGGCCAACGTCCTGACTTTC. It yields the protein CASSPNTGITGANVLTF.

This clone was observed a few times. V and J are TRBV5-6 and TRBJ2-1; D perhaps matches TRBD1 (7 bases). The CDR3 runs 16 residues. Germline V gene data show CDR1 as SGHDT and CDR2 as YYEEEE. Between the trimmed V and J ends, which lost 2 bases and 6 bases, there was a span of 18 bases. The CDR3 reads CASSFGGGFLLNEQFF. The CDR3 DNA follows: TGTGCCAGCAGCTTTGGAGGGGGCTTTCTCCTCAATGAGCAGTTCTTC.

The CDR3, as DNA: TGTGCCAGCTCACCGGGACAGGGAACCTCCTCTGGGGCCAACGTCCTGACTTTC. This encodes CASSPGQGTSSGANVLTF. This chain joins TRBV18 and TRBJ2-6; 9 bases line up with TRBD1. J was trimmed by 0 bases and V by 3 bases; bases with no gene match: 6. The CDR3 loop spans 18 amino acids. Germline V lookup: CDR1 KGHSH, CDR2 LQKENI.